The source of this TCR beta chain is a study of human T cells and chemical hapten exposure. Whole-study context: Diagnoses of alopecia areata, totalis or universalis occurred in mostly female patients.

Per the original data handling: Per sample, the median was approximately 100,000 TCRs, with values from around 24,000 to 710,000. TCRdb analysed the RACE reads with MiXCR anew, one entry per CDR3 protein. The V and J calls and clone size are TCRdb's, not the authors'. Of fewer than 130,000 distinct CDR3 sequences in the sample, approximately 11% were seen once. The CDR3 length is 19 residues. The junction had 14 bases not matched to a gene; V was cut back by 1 base and J by 5 bases. Germline V CDR1 and CDR2: SGHAT, FQNNGV. Sample time point: patch test 1, 2 weeks after DPC sensitization. The treatment: therapeutic diphenylcyclopropenone sensitization with weekly scalp DPC. Researchers sampled blood before each patch test went on.

The rearrangement joins TRBV11-2 to TRBJ2-1; 10 bases agree with TRBD2. The source was whole blood, collected in connection with sensitization to the hapten diphenylcyclopropenone (DPC). This clonotype was obtained from a woman between 40 and 55 years old with alopecia areata. Some clones in this sample may be carry-over from other donors' samples. CDR3 loop: CASSLVVPRGLAVNNEQFF. CDR3 in DNA: TGTGCCAGCAGCTTAGTTGTCCCCCGAGGACTAGCGGTAAACAATGAGCAGTTCTTC.